This entry concerns a single T cell receptor (beta chain). What it recognizes is unknown. Trimming removed 6 bases from V and 3 bases from J; junction bases left unmatched: 5. This CDR3 spans 13 amino acids. Germline values: CDR1 MNHEY, CDR2 SMNVEV (reference sequence). These data belong to a study of cytomegalovirus exposure and HLA in healthy donors. Across the whole study: An early data release held some 85 million unique TCRs from HLA-typed donors.

The PCR used 60 Vbeta and 13 Jbeta primers. Using immunoSEQ multiplex PCR, the repertoire was profiled, and TCRdb retains in-frame clones only, with some absent. This table holds approximately 190,000 clones, about 70% found once. Whole-study results and caveats: V- and J-gene trimming in TCR beta was tied to a missense DCLRE1C variant by an analysis performed later. An analysis was carried out later, and it reportedly showed fewer N-insertions in an Asian-associated ancestry cluster than the approximately 610-donor mean.

The chain combines TRBV27 with TRBJ2-7, with 7 positions matching TRBD2. Sequencing used PBMCs. The sequence came from a woman under 40 in good health and CMV-seronegative. The CDR3 loop is CASRTIAGYEQYF. In nucleotides, the CDR3 is TGTGCCAGCAGGACTATAGCGGGCTACGAGCAGTACTTC.